This T cell receptor beta chain was obtained from a study of technical replicates of blood from a handful of donors. Method: immunoSEQ multiplex PCR; TCRdb's copy keeps in-frame clones and lacks some. The sample holds 65,000 to 85,000 clones, over 80% seen once. Germline CDR1 is SGHNT and CDR2 is YENEEA. The CDR3 runs 13 residues. V gave up 4 bases and J gave up 8 bases; unmatched junction bases: 7. Sequencing input: T cells isolated from PBMCs. The V call is TRBV11-3, the J call TRBJ1-2; 7 bases map to TRBD1. This TCR came from a human donor in good health. Here the CDR3 DNA reads TGTGCCAGCAGCTCCCGGGACAGTAGAGGCTACACCTTC. This sequence encodes CASSSRDSRGYTF.